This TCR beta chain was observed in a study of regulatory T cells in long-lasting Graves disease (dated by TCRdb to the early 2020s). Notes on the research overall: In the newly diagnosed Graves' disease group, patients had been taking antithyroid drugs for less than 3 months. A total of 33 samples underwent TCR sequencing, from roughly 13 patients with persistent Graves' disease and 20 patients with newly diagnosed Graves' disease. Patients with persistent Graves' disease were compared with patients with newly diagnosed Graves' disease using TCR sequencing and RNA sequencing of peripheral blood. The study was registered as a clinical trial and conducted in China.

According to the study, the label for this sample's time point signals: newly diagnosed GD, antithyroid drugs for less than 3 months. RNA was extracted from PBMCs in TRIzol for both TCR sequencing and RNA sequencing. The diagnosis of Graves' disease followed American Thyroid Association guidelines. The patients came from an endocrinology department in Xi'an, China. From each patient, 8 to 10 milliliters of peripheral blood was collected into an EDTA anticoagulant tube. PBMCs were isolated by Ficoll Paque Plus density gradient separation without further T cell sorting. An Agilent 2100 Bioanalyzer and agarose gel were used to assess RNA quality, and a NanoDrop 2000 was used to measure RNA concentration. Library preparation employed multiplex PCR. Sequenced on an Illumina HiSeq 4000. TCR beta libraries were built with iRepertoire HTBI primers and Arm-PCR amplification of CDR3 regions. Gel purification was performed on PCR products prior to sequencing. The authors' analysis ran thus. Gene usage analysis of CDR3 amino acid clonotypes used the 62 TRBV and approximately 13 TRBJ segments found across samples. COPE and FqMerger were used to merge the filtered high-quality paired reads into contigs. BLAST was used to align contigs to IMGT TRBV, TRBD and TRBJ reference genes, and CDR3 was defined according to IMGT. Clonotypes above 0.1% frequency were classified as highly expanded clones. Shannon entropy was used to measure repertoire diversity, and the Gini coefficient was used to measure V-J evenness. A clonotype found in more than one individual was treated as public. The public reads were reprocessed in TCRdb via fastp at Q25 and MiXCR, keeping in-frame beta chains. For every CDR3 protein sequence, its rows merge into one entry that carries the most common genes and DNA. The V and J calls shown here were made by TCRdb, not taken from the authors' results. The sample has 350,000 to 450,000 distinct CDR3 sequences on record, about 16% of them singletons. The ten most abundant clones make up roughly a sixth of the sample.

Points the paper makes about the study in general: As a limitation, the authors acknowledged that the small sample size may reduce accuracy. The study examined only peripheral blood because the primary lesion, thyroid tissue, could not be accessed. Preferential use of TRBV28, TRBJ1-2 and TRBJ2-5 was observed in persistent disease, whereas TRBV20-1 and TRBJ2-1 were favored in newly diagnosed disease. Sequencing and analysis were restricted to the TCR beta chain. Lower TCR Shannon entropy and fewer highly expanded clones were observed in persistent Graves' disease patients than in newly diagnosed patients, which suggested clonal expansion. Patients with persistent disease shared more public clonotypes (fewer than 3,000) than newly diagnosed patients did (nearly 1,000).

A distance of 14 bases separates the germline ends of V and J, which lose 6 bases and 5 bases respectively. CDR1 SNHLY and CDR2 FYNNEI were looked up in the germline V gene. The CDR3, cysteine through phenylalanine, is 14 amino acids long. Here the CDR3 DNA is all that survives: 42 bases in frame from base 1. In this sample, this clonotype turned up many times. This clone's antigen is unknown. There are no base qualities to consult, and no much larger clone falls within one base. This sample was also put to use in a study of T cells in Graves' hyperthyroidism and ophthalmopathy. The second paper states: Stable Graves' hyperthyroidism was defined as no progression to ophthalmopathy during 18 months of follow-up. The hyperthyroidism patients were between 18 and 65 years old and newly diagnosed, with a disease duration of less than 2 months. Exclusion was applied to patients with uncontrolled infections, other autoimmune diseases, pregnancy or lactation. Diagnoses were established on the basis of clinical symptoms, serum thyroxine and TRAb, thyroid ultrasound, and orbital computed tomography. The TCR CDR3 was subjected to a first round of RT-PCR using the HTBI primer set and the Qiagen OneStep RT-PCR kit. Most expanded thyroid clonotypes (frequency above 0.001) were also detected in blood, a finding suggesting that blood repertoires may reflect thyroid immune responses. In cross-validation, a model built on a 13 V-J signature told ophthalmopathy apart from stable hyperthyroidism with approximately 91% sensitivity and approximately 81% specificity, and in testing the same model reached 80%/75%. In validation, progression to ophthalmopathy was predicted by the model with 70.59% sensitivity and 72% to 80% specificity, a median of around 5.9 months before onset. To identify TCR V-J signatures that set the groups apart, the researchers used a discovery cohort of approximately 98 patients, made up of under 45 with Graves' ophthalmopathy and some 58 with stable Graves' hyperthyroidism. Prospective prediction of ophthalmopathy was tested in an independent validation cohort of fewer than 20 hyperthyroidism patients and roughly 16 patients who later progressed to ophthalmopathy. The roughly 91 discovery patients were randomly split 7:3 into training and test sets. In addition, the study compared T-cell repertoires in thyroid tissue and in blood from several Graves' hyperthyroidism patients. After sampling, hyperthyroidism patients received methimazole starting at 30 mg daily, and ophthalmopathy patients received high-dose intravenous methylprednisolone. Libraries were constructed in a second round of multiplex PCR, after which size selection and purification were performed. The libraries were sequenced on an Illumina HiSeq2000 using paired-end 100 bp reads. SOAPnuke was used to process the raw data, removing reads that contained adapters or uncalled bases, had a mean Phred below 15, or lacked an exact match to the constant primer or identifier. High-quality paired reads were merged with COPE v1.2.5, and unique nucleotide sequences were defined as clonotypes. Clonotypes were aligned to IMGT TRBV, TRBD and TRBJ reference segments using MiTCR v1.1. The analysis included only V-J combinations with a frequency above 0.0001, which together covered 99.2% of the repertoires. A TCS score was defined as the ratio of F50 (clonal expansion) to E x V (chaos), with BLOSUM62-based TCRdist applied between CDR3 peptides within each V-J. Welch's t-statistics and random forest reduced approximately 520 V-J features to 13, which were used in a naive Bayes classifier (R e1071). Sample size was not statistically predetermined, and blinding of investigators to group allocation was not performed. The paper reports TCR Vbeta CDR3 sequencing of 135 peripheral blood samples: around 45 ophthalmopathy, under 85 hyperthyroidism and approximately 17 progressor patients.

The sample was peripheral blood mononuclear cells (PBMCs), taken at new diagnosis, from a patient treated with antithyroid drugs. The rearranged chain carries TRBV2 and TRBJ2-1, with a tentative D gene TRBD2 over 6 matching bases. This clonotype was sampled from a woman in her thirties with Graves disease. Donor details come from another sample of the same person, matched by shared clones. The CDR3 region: CASRGGVRNNEQFF. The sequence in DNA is TGTGCCAGCAGGGGGGGAGTAAGGAACAATGAGCAGTTCTTC. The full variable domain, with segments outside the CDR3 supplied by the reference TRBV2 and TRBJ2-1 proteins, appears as EPEVTQTPSHQVTQMGQEVILRCVPISNHLYFYWYRQILGQKVEFLVSFYNNEISEKSEIFDDQFSVERPDGSNFTLKIRSTKLEDSAMYFCASRGGVRNNEQFFGPGTRLTVL.